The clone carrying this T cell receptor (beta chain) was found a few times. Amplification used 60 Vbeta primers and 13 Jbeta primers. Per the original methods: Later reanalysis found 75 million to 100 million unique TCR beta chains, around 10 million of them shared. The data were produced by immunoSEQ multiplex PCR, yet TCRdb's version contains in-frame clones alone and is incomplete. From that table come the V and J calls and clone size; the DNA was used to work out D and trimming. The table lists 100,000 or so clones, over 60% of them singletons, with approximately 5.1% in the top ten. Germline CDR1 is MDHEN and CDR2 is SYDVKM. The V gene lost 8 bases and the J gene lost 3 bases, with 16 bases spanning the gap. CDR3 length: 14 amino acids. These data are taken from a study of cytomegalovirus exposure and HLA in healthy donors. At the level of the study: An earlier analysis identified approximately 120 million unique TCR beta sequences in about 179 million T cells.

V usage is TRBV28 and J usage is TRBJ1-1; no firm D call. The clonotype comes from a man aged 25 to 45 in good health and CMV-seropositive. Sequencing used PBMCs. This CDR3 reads CASRSVLPDTEAFF. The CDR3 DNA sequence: TGTGCCAGCCGGAGTGTTCTCCCGGACACTGAAGCTTTCTTT.